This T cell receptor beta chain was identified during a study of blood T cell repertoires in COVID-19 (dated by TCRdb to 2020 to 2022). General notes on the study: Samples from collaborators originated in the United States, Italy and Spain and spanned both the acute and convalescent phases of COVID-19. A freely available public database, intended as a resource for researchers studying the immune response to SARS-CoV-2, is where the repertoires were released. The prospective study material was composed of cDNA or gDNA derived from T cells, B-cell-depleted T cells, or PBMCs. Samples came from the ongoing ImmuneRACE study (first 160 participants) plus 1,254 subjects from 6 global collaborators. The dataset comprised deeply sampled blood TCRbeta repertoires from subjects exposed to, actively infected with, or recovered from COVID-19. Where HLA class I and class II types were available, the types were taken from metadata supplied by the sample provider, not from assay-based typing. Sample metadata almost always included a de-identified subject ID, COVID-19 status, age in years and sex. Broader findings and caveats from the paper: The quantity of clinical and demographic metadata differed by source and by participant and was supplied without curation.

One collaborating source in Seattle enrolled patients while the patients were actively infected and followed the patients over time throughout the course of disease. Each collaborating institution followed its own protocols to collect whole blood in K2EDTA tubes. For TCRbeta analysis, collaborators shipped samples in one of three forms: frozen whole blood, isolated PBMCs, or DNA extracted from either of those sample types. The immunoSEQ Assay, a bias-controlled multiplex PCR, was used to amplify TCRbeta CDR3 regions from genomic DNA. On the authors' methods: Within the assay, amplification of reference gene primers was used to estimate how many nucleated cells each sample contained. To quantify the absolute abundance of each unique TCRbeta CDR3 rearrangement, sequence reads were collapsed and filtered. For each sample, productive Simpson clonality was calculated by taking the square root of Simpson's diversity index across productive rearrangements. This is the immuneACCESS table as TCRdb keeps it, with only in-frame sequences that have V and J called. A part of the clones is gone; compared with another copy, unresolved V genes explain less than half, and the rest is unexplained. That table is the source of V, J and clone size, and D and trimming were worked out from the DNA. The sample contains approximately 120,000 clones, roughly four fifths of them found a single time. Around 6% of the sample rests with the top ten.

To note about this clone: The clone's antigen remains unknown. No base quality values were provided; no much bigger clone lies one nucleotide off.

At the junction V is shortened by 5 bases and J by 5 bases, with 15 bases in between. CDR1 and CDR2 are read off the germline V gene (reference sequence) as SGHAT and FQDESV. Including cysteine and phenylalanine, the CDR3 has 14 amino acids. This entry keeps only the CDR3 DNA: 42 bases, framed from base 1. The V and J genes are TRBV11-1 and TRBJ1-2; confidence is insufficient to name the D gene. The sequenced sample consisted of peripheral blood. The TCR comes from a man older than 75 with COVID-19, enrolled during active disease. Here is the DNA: TGTGCCAGCAGCCCGGCCGGGATTTCTTATGGCTACACCTTC. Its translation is CASSPAGISYGYTF.